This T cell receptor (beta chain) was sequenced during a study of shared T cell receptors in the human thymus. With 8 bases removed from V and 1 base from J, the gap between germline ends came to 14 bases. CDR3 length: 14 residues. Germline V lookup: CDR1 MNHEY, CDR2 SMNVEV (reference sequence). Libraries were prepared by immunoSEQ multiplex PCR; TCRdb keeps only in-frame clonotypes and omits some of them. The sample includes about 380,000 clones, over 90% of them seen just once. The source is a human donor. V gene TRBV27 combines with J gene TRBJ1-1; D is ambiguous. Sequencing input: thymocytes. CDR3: CASGFKDSNTEAFF. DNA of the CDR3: TGTGCCAGCGGCTTTAAGGATTCGAACACTGAAGCTTTCTTT.